This TCR beta chain was sequenced for a study of blood T cells in healthy people across ages. A sample-barcoded 5' primer and a J-beta primer mix were used in a second PCR of about 7 to 12 cycles. TCRdb reprocessed the 5' RACE reads with MiXCR, giving one entry per CDR3 protein. The data hold about 970,000 distinct CDR3 sequences, with about 53% observed a single time. This CDR3 spans 16 amino acids. Trimming cost V 5 bases and J 0 bases; bases outside gene matches: 10. CDR1 and CDR2 (germline): SGHTA, FQGNSA. The rearrangement uses TRBV7-2 and TRBJ2-7; 7 positions agree with TRBD1. What was sequenced was blood. The source of this sequence is a woman aged 60-75 years in good health. The CDR3 DNA reads as TGTGCCAGCAGCGACCAAGCCAGGGGGAGCTCCTACGAGCAGTACTTC. Its translation is CASSDQARGSSYEQYF.